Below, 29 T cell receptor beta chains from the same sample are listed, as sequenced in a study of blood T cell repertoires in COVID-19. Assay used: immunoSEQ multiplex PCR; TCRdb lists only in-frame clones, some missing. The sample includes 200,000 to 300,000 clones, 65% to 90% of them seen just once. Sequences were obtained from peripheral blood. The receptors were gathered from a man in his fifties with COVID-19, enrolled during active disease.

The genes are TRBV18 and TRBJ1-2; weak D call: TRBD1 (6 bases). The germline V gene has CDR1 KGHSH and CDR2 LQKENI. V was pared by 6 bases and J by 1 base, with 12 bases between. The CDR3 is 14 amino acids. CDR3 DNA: TGTGCCAGCTCTCCGGGACACATTAACTATGGCTACACCTTC. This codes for CASSPGHINYGYTF.

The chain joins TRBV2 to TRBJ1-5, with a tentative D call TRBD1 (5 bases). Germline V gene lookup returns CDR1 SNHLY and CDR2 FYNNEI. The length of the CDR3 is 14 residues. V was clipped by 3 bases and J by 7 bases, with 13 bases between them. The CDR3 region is CASSEIGGRQPQHF. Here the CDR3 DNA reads TGTGCCAGCAGTGAGATTGGGGGGAGGCAGCCCCAGCATTTT.

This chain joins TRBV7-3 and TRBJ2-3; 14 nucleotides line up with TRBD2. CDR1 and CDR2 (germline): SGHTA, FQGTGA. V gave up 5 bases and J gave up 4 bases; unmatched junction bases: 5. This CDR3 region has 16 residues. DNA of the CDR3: TGTGCCAGCAGCCTTGGACTAGCGGGGGGACCAGATACGCAGTATTTT. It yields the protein CASSLGLAGGPDTQYF.

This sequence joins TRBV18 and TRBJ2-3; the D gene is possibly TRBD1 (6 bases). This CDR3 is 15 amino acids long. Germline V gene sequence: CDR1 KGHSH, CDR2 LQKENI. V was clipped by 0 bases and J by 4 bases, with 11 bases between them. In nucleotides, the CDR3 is TGTGCCAGCTCACCACCACAGGGTTTCGCAGATACGCAGTATTTT. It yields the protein CASSPPQGFADTQYF.

In DNA, the CDR3 is TGTGCCATCAGTGAGTCGTTGAGCGGGGGAGGCCTCACAGATACGCAGTATTTT. Residues: CAISESLSGGGLTDTQYF. The rearrangement links TRBV10-3 to TRBJ2-3; TRBD2 matches 8 bases. The V gene end was trimmed by 0 bases and the J gene end by 2 bases; junction bases not matched to a gene: 10. This CDR3 contains 18 residues. Looked up from germline, CDR1 is ENHRY and CDR2 is SYGVKD.

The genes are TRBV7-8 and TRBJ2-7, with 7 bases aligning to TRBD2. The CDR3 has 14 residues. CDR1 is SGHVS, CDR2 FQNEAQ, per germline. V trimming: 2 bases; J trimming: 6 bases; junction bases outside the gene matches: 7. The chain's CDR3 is CASSLRGRGGEQYF. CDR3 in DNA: TGTGCCAGCAGCTTACGGGGGAGGGGTGGCGAGCAGTACTTC. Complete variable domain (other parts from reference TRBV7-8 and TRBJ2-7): GAGVSQSPRYKVAKRGQDVALRCDPISGHVSLFWYQQALGQGPEFLTYFQNEAQLDKSGLPSDRFFAERPEGSVSTLKIQRTQQEDSAVYLCASSLRGRGGEQYFGPGTRLTVT.

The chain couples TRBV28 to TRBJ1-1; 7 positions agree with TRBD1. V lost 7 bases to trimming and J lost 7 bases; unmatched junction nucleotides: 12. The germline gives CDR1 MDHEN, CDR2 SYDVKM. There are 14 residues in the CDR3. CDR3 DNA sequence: TGTGCCAGCATCCTTGGCGGGACAGTCCATGAAGCTTTCTTT. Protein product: CASILGGTVHEAFF.

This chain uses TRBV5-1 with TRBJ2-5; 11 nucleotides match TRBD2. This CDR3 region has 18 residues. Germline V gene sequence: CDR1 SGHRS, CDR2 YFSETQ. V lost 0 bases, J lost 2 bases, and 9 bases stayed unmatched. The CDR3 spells CASSLGGILAGAQETQYF. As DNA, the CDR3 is TGCGCCAGCAGCTTGGGGGGTATACTAGCGGGGGCGCAAGAGACCCAGTACTTC.

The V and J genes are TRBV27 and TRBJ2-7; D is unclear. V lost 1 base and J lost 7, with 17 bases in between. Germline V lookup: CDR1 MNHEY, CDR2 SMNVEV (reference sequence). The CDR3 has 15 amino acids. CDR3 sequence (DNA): TGTGCCAGCAGTTTATTCCAGGATCGTTTTCGGGAGCAGTACTTC. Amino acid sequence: CASSLFQDRFREQYF.

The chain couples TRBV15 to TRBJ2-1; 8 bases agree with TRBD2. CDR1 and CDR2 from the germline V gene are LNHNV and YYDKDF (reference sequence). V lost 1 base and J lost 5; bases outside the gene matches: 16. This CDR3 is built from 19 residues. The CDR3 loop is CATSRGRSSGTMSDNEQFF. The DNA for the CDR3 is TGTGCCACCAGCAGAGGTCGGAGTAGCGGGACAATGAGCGACAATGAGCAGTTCTTC.

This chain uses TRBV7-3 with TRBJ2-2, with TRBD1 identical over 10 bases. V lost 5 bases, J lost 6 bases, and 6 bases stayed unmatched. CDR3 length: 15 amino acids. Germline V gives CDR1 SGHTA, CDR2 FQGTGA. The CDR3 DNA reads TGTGCCAGCAGCAACAGACAGGGGGCGGCCGGGGAGCTGTTTTTT. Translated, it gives CASSNRQGAAGELFF.

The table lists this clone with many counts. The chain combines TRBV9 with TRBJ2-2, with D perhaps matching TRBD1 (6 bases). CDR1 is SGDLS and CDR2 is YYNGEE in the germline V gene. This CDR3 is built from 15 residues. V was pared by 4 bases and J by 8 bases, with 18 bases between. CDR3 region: CASSSWTANGGELFF. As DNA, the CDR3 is TGTGCCAGCAGCAGCTGGACAGCCAACGGAGGGGAGCTGTTTTTT.

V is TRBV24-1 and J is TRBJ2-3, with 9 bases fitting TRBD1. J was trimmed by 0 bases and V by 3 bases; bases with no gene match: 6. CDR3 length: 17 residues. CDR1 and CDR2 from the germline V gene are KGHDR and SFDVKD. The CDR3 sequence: CATSDPHRGPSTDTQYF. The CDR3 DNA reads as TGTGCCACCAGTGATCCCCACAGGGGGCCTAGCACAGATACGCAGTATTTT.

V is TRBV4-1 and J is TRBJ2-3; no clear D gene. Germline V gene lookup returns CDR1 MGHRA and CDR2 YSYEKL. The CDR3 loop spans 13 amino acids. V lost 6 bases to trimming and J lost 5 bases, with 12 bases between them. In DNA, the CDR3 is TGCGCCAGCAGTCCACCCCTATTAGATACGCAGTATTTT. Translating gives CASSPPLLDTQYF.

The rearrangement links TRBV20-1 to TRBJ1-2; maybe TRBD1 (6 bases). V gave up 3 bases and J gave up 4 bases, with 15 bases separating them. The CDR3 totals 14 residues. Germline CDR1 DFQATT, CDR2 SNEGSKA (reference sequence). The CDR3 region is CSASRGARPYGYTF. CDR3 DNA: TGCAGTGCTAGTCGGGGGGCGAGGCCCTATGGCTACACCTTC.

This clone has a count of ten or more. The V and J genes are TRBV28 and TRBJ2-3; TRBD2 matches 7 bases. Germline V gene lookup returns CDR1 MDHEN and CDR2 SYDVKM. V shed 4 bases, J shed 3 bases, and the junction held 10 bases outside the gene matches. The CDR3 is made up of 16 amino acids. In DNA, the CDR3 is TGTGCCAGCAGTTCACCCCCCTCTAGCGGTACAGATACGCAGTATTTT. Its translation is CASSSPPSSGTDTQYF. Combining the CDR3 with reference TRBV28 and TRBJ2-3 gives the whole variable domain DVKVTQSSRYLVKRTGEKVFLECVQDMDHENMFWYRQDPGLGLRLIYFSYDVKMKEKGDIPEGYSVSREKKERFSLILESASTNQTSMYLCASSSPPSSGTDTQYFGPGTRLTVL.

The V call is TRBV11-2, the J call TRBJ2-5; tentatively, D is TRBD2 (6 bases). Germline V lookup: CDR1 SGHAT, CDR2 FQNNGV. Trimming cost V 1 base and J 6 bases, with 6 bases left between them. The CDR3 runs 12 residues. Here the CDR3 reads CASSLGGKTQYF. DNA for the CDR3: TGTGCCAGCAGCTTAGGCGGGAAGACCCAGTACTTC.

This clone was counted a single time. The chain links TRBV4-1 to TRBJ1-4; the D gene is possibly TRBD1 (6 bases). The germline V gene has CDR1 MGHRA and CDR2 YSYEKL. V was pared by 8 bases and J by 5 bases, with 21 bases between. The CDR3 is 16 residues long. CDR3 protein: CASRRGGVTGNEKLFF. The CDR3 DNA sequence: TGCGCCAGCCGCCGAGGGGGGGTTACAGGGAATGAAAAACTGTTTTTT.

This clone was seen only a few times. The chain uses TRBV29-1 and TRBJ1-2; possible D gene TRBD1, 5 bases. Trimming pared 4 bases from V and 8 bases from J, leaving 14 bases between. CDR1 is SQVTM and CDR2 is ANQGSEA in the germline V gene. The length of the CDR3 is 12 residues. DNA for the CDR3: TGCAGCGTTGGGATGGGAGGGGTAGGCTACACCTTC. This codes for CSVGMGGVGYTF.

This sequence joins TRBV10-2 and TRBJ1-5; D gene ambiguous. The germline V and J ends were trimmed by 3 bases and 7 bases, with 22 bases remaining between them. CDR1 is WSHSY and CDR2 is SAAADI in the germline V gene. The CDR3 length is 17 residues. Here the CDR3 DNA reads TGCGCCAGCAGTGAAAAATTGTCCAGAGGAGGAGGGCAGCCCCAGCATTTT. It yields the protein CASSEKLSRGGGQPQHF.

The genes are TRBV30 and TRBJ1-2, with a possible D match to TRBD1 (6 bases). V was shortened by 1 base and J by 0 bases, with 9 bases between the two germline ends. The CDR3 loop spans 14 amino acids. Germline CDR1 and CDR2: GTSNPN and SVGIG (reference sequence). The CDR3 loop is CAWSGQGTNYGYTF. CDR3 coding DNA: TGTGCCTGGAGTGGCCAGGGGACTAACTATGGCTACACCTTC.

The DNA of the CDR3 is TGTGCCTCCAGGGGCAGGGCCTACGAGCAGTACTTC. Amino acids: CASRGRAYEQYF. This sequence joins TRBV6-5 and TRBJ2-7, with D possibly TRBD1 on 6 matching bases. The CDR3 covers 12 residues. The ends were cut back, 11 bases at V and 2 bases at J, with 13 bases in the middle. Germline V gene data show CDR1 as MNHEY and CDR2 as SVGAGI.

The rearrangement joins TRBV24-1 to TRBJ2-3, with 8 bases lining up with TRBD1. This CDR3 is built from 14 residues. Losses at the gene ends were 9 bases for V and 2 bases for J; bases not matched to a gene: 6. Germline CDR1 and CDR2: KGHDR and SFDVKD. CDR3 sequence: CATRRTGNTDTQYF. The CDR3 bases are TGTGCCACCCGACGGACAGGGAACACAGATACGCAGTATTTT.

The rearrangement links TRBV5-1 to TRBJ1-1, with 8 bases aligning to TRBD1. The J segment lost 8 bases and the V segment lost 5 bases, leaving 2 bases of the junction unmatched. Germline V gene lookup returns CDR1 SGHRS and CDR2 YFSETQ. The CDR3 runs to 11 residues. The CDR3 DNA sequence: TGCGCCAGCAGTAGGACAGGGGAAGCTTTCTTT. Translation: CASSRTGEAFF. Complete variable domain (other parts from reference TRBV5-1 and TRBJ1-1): KAGVTQTPRYLIKTRGQQVTLSCSPISGHRSVSWYQQTPGQGLQFLFEYFSETQRNKGNFPGRFSGRQFSNSRSEMNVSTLELGDSALYLCASSRTGEAFFGQGTRLTVV.

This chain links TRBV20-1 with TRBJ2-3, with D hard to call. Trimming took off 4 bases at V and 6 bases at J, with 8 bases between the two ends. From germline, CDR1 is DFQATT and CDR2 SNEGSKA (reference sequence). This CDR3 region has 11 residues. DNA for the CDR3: TGCAGTGCTACCGACGGGGATACGCAGTATTTT. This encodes CSATDGDTQYF.

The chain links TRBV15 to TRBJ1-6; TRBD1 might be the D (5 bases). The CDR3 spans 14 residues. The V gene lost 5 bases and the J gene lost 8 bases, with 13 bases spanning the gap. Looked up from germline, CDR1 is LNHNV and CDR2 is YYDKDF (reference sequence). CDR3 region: CATSSTRQYSPLHF. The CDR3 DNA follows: TGTGCCACCAGCTCGACTCGACAGTATTCACCCCTCCACTTT.

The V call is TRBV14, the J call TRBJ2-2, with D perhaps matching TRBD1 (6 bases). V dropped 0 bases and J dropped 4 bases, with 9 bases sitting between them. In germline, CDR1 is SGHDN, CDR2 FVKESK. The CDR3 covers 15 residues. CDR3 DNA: TGTGCCAGCAGCCAAGAGGGACACATCACCGGGGAGCTGTTTTTT. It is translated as CASSQEGHITGELFF.

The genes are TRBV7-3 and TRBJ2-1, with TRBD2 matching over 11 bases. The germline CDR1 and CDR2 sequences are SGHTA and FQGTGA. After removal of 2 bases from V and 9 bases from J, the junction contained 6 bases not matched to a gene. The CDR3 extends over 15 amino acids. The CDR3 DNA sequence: TGTGCCAGCAGCTTACGACGGGGGACTAGCGGTGAGCAGTTCTTC. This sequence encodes CASSLRRGTSGEQFF.

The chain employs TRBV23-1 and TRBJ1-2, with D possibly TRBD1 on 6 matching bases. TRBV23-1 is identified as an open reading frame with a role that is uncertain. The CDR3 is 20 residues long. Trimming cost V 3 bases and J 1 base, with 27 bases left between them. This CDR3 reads CASSHPRLSVTGRRNYGYTF. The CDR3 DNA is TGCGCCAGCAGTCACCCCCGCTTATCCGTGACAGGAAGACGTAACTATGGCTACACCTTC.